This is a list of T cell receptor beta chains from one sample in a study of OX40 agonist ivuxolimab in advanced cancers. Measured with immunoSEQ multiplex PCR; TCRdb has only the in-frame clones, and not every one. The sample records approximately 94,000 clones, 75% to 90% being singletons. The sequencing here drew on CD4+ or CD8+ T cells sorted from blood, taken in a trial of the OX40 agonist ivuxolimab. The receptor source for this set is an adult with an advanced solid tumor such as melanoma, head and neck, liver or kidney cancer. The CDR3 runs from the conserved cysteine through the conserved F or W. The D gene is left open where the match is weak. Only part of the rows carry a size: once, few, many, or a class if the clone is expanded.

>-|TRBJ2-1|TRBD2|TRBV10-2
CASSPSGRFYNEQFF
TGCGCCAGCAGCCCTAGCGGGAGGTTCTACAATGAGCAGTTCTTC
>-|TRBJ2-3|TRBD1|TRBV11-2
CASSPRGTGGADTQYF
TGTGCCAGCAGCCCCCGCGGGACAGGGGGCGCGGATACGCAGTATTTT
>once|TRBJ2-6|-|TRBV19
CASRRSRGSGANVLTF
TGTGCCAGCCGCCGCTCAAGAGGCTCTGGGGCCAACGTCCTGACTTTC
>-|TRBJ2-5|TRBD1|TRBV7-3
CASSITGEETQYF
TGTGCCAGCAGCATCACAGGGGAAGAGACCCAGTACTTC
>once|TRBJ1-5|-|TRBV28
CASSPLPTGLFRNQPQHF
TGTGCCAGCAGTCCCCTCCCTACAGGGTTATTTCGCAATCAGCCCCAGCATTTT
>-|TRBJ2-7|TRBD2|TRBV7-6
CASSLGVAGGEEQYF
TGTGCCAGCAGCTTAGGGGTAGCGGGAGGGGAAGAGCAGTACTTC
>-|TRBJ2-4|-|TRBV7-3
CASSLQTSALQYF
TGTGCCAGCAGCTTACAGACCTCCGCACTTCAGTACTTC
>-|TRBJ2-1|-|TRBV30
CAWRLAAEQFF
TGTGCCTGGAGGCTAGCCGCTGAGCAGTTCTTC
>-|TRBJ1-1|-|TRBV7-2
CASSFWLGGLGGTEAFF
TGTGCCAGCAGCTTTTGGCTCGGGGGCCTAGGTGGCACTGAAGCTTTCTTT
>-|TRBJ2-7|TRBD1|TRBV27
CASSIRRPGTGKYEQYF
TGTGCCAGCAGCATTCGTAGACCCGGGACAGGGAAATACGAGCAGTACTTC
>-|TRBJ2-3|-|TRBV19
CASSILPAASTDTQYF
TGTGCCAGTAGTATCCTCCCAGCAGCCAGCACAGATACGCAGTATTTT
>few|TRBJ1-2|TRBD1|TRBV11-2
CASSLDLRDRAYGYTF
TGTGCCAGCAGCTTAGATCTACGAGACAGGGCGTATGGCTACACCTTC
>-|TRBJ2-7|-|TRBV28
CASSFRYEQYF
TGTGCCAGCAGTTTTAGATACGAGCAGTACTTC
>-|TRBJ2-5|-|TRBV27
CASRRRAGIGLEETQYF
TGTGCCAGCAGACGACGGGCAGGTATTGGTTTAGAAGAGACCCAGTACTTC
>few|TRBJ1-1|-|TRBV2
CASSLLNTEAFF
TGTGCCAGCTCTCTATTGAACACTGAAGCTTTCTTT
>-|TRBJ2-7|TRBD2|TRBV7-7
CASSLMSGSAYEQYF
TGTGCCAGCAGCTTAATGAGCGGGAGCGCCTACGAGCAGTACTTC
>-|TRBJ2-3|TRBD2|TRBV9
CASSRDPGLAGGRYF
TGTGCCAGCAGCCGCGACCCGGGACTAGCGGGAGGCCGGTATTTT
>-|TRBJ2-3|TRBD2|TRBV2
CANQLAGGWNGQYF
TGTGCCAACCAACTAGCGGGAGGGTGGAATGGGCAGTATTTT
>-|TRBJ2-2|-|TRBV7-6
CASSLTYLGELFF
TGTGCCAGCAGCTTAACTTATTTAGGAGAGCTGTTTTTT
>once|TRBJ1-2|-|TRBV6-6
CASSYSSQGDGYTF
TGTGCCAGCAGTTACTCCTCGCAGGGTGATGGCTACACCTTC
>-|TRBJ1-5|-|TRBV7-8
CASSLEAYSNQPQHF
TGTGCCAGCAGCTTAGAAGCTTATAGCAATCAGCCCCAGCATTTT
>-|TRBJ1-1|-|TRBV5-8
CASSLRTVNTEAFF
TGTGCCAGCAGCTTAAGGACAGTGAACACTGAAGCTTTCTTT
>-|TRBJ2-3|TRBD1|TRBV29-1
CSARGPRTGDQVTQYF
TGCAGCGCCCGGGGGCCCCGGACAGGGGACCAGGTGACGCAGTATTTT
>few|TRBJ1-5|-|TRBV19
CASSIPPSLQPQHF
TGTGCCAGTAGTATCCCCCCTTCACTACAGCCCCAGCATTTT
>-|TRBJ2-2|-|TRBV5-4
CASSSGRGQENTGELFF
TGTGCCAGCAGCTCGGGAAGGGGTCAGGAGAACACCGGGGAGCTGTTTTTT
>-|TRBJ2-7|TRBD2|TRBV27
CASRRTLTSGAYEQYF
TGTGCCAGCAGGAGAACTCTGACTAGCGGAGCCTACGAGCAGTACTTC
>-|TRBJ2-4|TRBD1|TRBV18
CASSKDQDRGNIQYF
TGTGCCAGCTCAAAGGACCAGGACAGGGGAAACATTCAGTACTTC
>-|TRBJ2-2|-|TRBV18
CASSPLRTNTGELFF
TGTGCCAGCTCACCACTTCGGACCAACACCGGGGAGCTGTTTTTT
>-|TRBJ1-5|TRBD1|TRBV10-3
CAISEGTGEINQPQHF
TGTGCCATCAGTGAGGGGACAGGAGAGATAAATCAGCCCCAGCATTTT
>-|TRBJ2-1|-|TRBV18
CASRGTAGFGEQFF
TGTGCCAGCCGGGGGACAGCGGGCTTCGGTGAGCAGTTCTTC
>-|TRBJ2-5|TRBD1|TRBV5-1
CASSLGRTGGQETQYF
TGCGCCAGCAGCTTGGGACGGACAGGTGGACAAGAGACCCAGTACTTC
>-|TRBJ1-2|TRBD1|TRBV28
CASSLYGQGPYGYTF
TGTGCCAGCAGTTTATACGGACAGGGACCCTATGGCTACACCTTC
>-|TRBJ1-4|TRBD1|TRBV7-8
CASSKGTGLSEKLFF
TGTGCCAGCAGCAAAGGGACAGGGTTGTCTGAAAAACTGTTTTTT
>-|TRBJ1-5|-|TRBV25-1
CASSDQNQPQHF
TGTGCCAGCAGTGATCAAAATCAGCCCCAGCATTTT
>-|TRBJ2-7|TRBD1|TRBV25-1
CASSAGTGLYEQYF
TGTGCCAGCAGTGCGGGGACAGGGCTCTACGAGCAGTACTTC